Listed below are T cell receptor beta chains from one sample, sequenced in a study of T cell responses to AZD1222 COVID-19 vaccine. Assay used: immunoSEQ multiplex PCR; TCRdb lists only in-frame clones, some missing. The table records fewer than 300,000 clones, over 90% of them present only once. The sample here was peripheral blood, taken on day 0 of AZD1222 vaccination. These TCRs come from an adult in good health. CDR3s include the opening cysteine and the closing phenylalanine or tryptophan. Fields, in order: J gene, V gene, clone size, D gene, CDR3 length, CDR3 protein, CDR3 DNA. D genes are given only for firm matches. Clone size is stated in some rows and not others, as once, few, many or a class when expanded.

>TRBJ2-3|TRBV11-2|.|.|11
CASSFTDTQYF
TGTGCCAGCAGCTTCACAGATACGCAGTATTTT
>TRBJ1-4|TRBV15|.|.|15
CATSTTGPTNEKLFF
TGTGCCACCAGCACTACAGGCCCAACTAATGAAAAACTGTTTTTT
>TRBJ1-5|TRBV19|.|.|12
CASSARGGDEHF
TGTGCCAGTAGTGCCAGAGGGGGGGACGAGCATTTT
>TRBJ2-7|TRBV12-3/TRBV12-4|.|.|13
CASSLDGSYEQYF
TGTGCCAGCAGCCTGGACGGGTCCTACGAGCAGTACTTC
>TRBJ1-5|TRBV24-1|.|.|15
CATSDSQGAAQPQHF
TGTGCCACCAGTGACTCACAGGGTGCAGCTCAGCCCCAGCATTTT
>TRBJ1-3|TRBV11-2|.|.|12
CASSLEGNTIYF
TGTGCCAGCAGCTTAGAAGGAAACACCATATATTTT
>TRBJ1-5|TRBV19|.|.|15
CASRNRHGEGQPQHF
TGTGCCAGTAGGAACAGACATGGTGAAGGTCAGCCCCAGCATTTT
>TRBJ1-4|TRBV7-2|.|.|13
CASSQGRREKLFF
TGTGCCAGCAGCCAGGGACGGCGGGAAAAACTGTTTTTT
>TRBJ2-7|TRBV19|.|TRBD1|15
CASSLGQGASYEQYF
TGTGCCAGTAGTTTGGGGCAGGGGGCCTCCTACGAGCAGTACTTC
>TRBJ1-6|TRBV7-9|.|.|15
CASSPEWGGNSPLHF
TGTGCCAGCAGCCCCGAGTGGGGTGGTAATTCACCCCTCCACTTT
>TRBJ2-7|TRBV11-2|.|TRBD2|13
CASSLEGGSEQYF
TGTGCCAGCAGCTTAGAGGGAGGGAGCGAGCAGTACTTC
>TRBJ2-3|TRBV2|once|TRBD2|13
CASTAGARFAQYF
TGTGCCAGCACGGCGGGAGCTCGGTTTGCGCAGTATTTT
>TRBJ1-5|TRBV27|.|TRBD1|16
CASSKGTGGLGQPQHF
TGTGCCAGCAGTAAAGGGACAGGGGGCTTGGGTCAGCCCCAGCATTTT
>TRBJ2-5|TRBV19|.|.|12
CASSTTGETQYF
TGTGCCAGTAGTACGACGGGAGAGACCCAGTACTTC
>TRBJ1-1|TRBV2|.|.|13
CASSPLGSTEAFF
TGTGCCAGCAGTCCACTGGGGAGCACTGAAGCTTTCTTT
>TRBJ2-7|TRBV11-2|.|.|17
CASSLDRGRGPSYEQYF
TGTGCCAGCAGCTTAGATCGAGGGAGGGGGCCCTCCTACGAGCAGTACTTC
>TRBJ1-4|TRBV11-2|.|TRBD1|17
CASSIPRGGTGVEKLFF
TGTGCCAGCAGCATACCCCGGGGGGGGACAGGGGTTGAAAAACTGTTTTTT
>TRBJ2-1|TRBV5-1|.|TRBD2|13
CASARQRETEQFF
TGCGCCAGCGCCCGTCAGCGGGAGACTGAGCAGTTCTTC
>TRBJ2-1|TRBV6-5|.|.|12
CASSYGVDEQFF
TGTGCCAGCAGTTACGGAGTCGATGAGCAGTTCTTC
>TRBJ2-5|TRBV5-1|.|TRBD1|13
CASSLTGEETQYF
TGCGCCAGCAGCTTGACAGGGGAAGAGACCCAGTACTTC
>TRBJ2-7|TRBV19|.|TRBD2|15
CASSMGLASSYEQYF
TGTGCCAGTAGTATGGGACTAGCCTCCTCCTACGAGCAGTACTTC
>TRBJ1-1|TRBV6-1|few|.|16
CASSELAGSMNTEAFF
TGTGCCAGCAGTGAACTGGCAGGGTCCATGAACACTGAAGCTTTCTTT
>TRBJ1-6|TRBV15|.|.|14
CATSRSSYNSPLHF
TGTGCCACCAGCAGAAGCTCCTATAATTCACCCCTCCACTTT
>TRBJ2-1|TRBV20-1|.|TRBD2|14
CSASKAGLVNEQFF
TGCAGTGCTAGTAAGGCGGGACTAGTGAATGAGCAGTTCTTC
>TRBJ2-5|TRBV19|.|TRBD1|14
CASSIRQGKETQYF
TGTGCCAGTAGTATCCGACAGGGGAAAGAGACCCAGTACTTC
>TRBJ2-2|TRBV5-4|once|.|14
CASSPKGDTGELFF
TGTGCCAGCAGCCCTAAGGGGGACACCGGGGAGCTGTTTTTT